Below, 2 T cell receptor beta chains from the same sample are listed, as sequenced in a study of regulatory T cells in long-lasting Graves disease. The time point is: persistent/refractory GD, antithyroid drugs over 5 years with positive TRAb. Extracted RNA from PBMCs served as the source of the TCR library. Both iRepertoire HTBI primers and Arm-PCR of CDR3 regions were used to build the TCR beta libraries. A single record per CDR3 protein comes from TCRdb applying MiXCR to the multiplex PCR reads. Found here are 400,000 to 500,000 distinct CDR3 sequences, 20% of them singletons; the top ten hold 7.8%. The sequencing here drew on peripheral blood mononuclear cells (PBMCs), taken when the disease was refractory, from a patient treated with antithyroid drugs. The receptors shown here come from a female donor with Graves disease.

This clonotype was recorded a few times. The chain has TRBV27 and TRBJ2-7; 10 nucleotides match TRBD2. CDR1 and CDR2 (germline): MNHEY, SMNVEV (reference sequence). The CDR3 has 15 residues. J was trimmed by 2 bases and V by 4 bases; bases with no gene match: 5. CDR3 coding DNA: TGTGCCAGCAGTTCATTTGGACTAGCGGCCTACGAGCAGTACTTC. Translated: CASSSFGLAAYEQYF.

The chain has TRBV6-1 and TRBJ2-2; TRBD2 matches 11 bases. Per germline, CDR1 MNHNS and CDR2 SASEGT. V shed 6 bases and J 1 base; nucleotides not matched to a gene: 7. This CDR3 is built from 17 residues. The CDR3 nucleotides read TGTGCCAGCAGGGACTCTAGCGGGAGGATGAACACCGGGGAGCTGTTTTTT. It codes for CASRDSSGRMNTGELFF.